A selection of T cell receptor beta chains follows, all from one sample in a study of blood T cell repertoires in COVID-19. Only in-frame clones appear in the TCRdb table, and some are missing; sequencing was by immunoSEQ multiplex PCR. The sample comprises 95,000 to 150,000 clones, 84% of which are singletons, and over 3% rests with the top ten. The material sequenced was PBMCs or T cells enriched from blood (not recorded which). The receptor set was obtained from a young woman who had recovered from COVID-19. CDR3s include the opening cysteine and the closing phenylalanine or tryptophan. A D gene is named only where the DNA matches it firmly. Not every row has a clone size; where given, it reads once, few, many or a size class.

.,TRBJ1-1,TRBV19,few,TGTGCCAGTAGTCACGGGGGCACTGAAGCTTTCTTT,CASSHGGTEAFF
TRBD1,TRBJ2-2,TRBV4-1,.,TGCGCCAGCAGAGGGAGGGACAGGGGAAACACCGGGGAGCTGTTTTTT,CASRGRDRGNTGELFF
.,TRBJ1-1,TRBV7-3,.,TGTGCCAGCTCTCTTAATGCGGTTGGCACTGAAGCTTTCTTT,CASSLNAVGTEAFF
TRBD1,TRBJ2-7,TRBV19,few,TGTGCCAGCGGGACAGGGGGCAAATACGAGCAGTACTTC,CASGTGGKYEQYF
.,TRBJ2-3,TRBV7-3,.,TGTGCCAGCAGCCCCACAGGGTTGAGTACAGATACGCAGTATTTT,CASSPTGLSTDTQYF
.,TRBJ2-7,TRBV7-9,.,TGTGCCAGCAGCTTAAATGCCGGTTCCTACGAGCAGTACTTC,CASSLNAGSYEQYF
TRBD1,TRBJ1-4,TRBV28,once,TGTGCCAGCAGTTTATTAGTGGGTGTGGGACAGGGTAATGAAAAACTGTTTTTT,CASSLLVGVGQGNEKLFF
.,TRBJ2-3,TRBV6-5,.,TGTGCCAGCCTAGGGACTCTTAGGACAGATACGCAGTATTTT,CASLGTLRTDTQYF
.,TRBJ2-5,TRBV2,.,TGTGCCAGCAGTGAAGTCCTCCCAGAGACCCAGTACTTC,CASSEVLPETQYF
.,TRBJ1-1,TRBV28,.,TGTGCCAGCAGTTTCGCCAGATGGAACACTGAAGCTTTCTTT,CASSFARWNTEAFF
TRBD1,TRBJ1-1,TRBV3-1/TRBV3-2,.,TGTGCCAGCAGTGTATTAGGGGGACAGGGGGGTTGGGCTTTCTTT,CASSVLGGQGGWAFF
.,TRBJ2-2,TRBV10-1,.,TGCGCCAGGACGGGACTCCCGACCGGGGAGCTGTTTTTT,CARTGLPTGELFF
.,TRBJ1-4,TRBV7-2,.,TGTGCCAGCAGCTTGCGCCGAAGGGGCGGTGAAAAACTGTTTTTT,CASSLRRRGGEKLFF
.,TRBJ2-7,TRBV28,.,TGTGCCAGCAGGATCGACGGGATTTACGAGCAGTACTTC,CASRIDGIYEQYF
.,TRBJ2-7,TRBV5-1,.,TGCGCCAGCAGAAACGGAGACTACGAGCAGTACTTC,CASRNGDYEQYF
TRBD1,TRBJ1-2,TRBV10-3,.,TGTGCCATCAGTGGAGGGGGCCGCGATAACTATGGCTACACCTTC,CAISGGGRDNYGYTF
.,TRBJ2-6,TRBV24-1,.,TGTGCCACCAGTGACTTTACACCATCTGGGGCCAACGTCCTGACTTTC,CATSDFTPSGANVLTF
.,TRBJ1-2,TRBV10-3,.,TGTGCCATCAGTGGGGCTGGGGGGGGCATCTATGGCTACACCTTC,CAISGAGGGIYGYTF
.,TRBJ2-1,TRBV29-1,.,TGCAGCGCCCTATTGGAGGGGATCAATGAGCAGTTCTTC,CSALLEGINEQFF
.,TRBJ1-5,TRBV10-1,.,TGCGCCAGCAGTACCAGCAGGGTAGGGGAACTTGATCAGCCCCAGCATTTT,CASSTSRVGELDQPQHF
.,TRBJ1-6,TRBV18,.,TGTGCCAGCTCCCCCCAGGTGGGACTGGGAAATTCACCCCTCCACTTT,CASSPQVGLGNSPLHF
.,TRBJ1-2,TRBV6-5,.,TGTGCCAGCAGTAGAAACAGGGAGTATGGCTACACCTTC,CASSRNREYGYTF
.,TRBJ1-6,TRBV9,.,TGTGCCAGCAGCGTAGGGGGGGATAATTCACCCCTCCACTTT,CASSVGGDNSPLHF
.,TRBJ2-2,TRBV5-6,.,TGTGCCAGCAGCGCGTTACTAGGAGTCGCCGGGGAGCTGTTTTTT,CASSALLGVAGELFF
.,TRBJ1-5,TRBV24-1,.,TGTGCCACCAGTGATTTGCAGACCGGGATTCAGCCCCAGCATTTT,CATSDLQTGIQPQHF
TRBD1,TRBJ1-5,TRBV27,few,TGTGCCAGCAGTTGGACAGGGAGCAATCAGCCCCAGCATTTT,CASSWTGSNQPQHF
.,TRBJ1-1,TRBV9,.,TGTGCCAGCAGCGCCCGACAGTCAGGGACTGAAGCTTTCTTT,CASSARQSGTEAFF
.,TRBJ2-3,TRBV7-2,few,TGTGCCAGCACCTTCGGCGGGGCAGATACGCAGTATTTT,CASTFGGADTQYF
.,TRBJ2-1,TRBV28,.,TGTGCCAGCAGTTTAGGAGGGAGTCGGATGGACAATGAGCAGTTCTTC,CASSLGGSRMDNEQFF